This paragraph reports one TCR beta chain. Vbeta (60) and Jbeta (13) primers were used in the PCR. Sequencing used immunoSEQ multiplex PCR; TCRdb keeps in-frame clones, though not all of them. The table includes some 110,000 clones, 74% detected once. The source of the sample is a study of cytomegalovirus exposure and HLA in healthy donors. The CDR3 loop spans 13 amino acids. After removal of 5 bases from V and 4 bases from J, the junction contained 4 bases not matched to a gene. The germline gives CDR1 SEHNR, CDR2 FQNEAQ (reference sequence). The V call is TRBV7-9, the J call TRBJ1-1; 7 bases are shared with TRBD1. The sequencing sample was made of PBMCs. This TCR came from a man aged 30-40 years in good health and CMV-seropositive. The chain's CDR3 is CASSRGTATEAFF. The CDR3 DNA follows: TGTGCCAGCAGCCGCGGGACAGCCACTGAAGCTTTCTTT.